Detailed here is one T cell receptor beta chain. Its target antigen remains unknown. Base qualities are not at hand, and no much larger clone is one base apart. These data come from a study of PD-1 blockade in mismatch repair-deficient tumors (dated by TCRdb to about 2017). Concerning the study at large: The trial enrolled just over 85 consecutive patients with roughly twelve mismatch repair-deficient cancer types between late 2013 and late 2016, all previously treated and progressing. Tumor-associated T cell clones in the peripheral blood of patients responding to PD-1 blockade were tracked using deep sequencing of TCR CDR3 regions. The investigation overall reported the following: Tumor-resident clones, often undetectable in blood before treatment, expanded rapidly after pembrolizumab and then contracted, generally before radiologic responses.

The receptor library was made with the immunoSEQ multiplex PCR assay. TCRdb carries this immuneACCESS record with in-frame sequences only. Its versions omit some clonotypes, under half of them owing to an unresolved V gene in the studies checked, with the rest unexplained. The sample table holds approximately 60,000 clones, of which about 87% were seen once. The top ten clones comprise around 13% of the sample. Mismatch repair deficiency was established in every enrolled patient by polymerase chain reaction or immunohistochemistry. A few patients who responded to pembrolizumab therapy underwent TCR sequencing. Pembrolizumab PD-1 blockade was prospectively tested in advanced mismatch repair-deficient cancers, regardless of tissue of origin, in the phase II trial. Peripheral blood T cell samples were serially collected before and at multiple times after PD-1 blockade was started. Blood sampling time points were reported as weeks after the first dose of pembrolizumab.

The CDR3 goes from the cysteine to the phenylalanine over 15 residues. The kept DNA is CDR3 alone, 45 bases in frame from the first base. Trimming leaves V shorter by 5 bases and J shorter by 1 base, with the junction holding 3 bases beyond the gene matches. The germline V gene yields SGHNT for CDR1 and YENEEA for CDR2. The clonotype originates from an adult with mismatch repair-deficient cancer. This chain is built from TRBV11-3 and TRBJ2-3; 10 bases in the junction line up with TRBD2. The sample here was peripheral blood, taken 52 weeks after starting pembrolizumab. Read as DNA, the sequence is TGTGCCAGCAGCAAAGGGACTAGCGGCACAGATACGCAGTATTTT. Its translation reads: CASSKGTSGTDTQYF.